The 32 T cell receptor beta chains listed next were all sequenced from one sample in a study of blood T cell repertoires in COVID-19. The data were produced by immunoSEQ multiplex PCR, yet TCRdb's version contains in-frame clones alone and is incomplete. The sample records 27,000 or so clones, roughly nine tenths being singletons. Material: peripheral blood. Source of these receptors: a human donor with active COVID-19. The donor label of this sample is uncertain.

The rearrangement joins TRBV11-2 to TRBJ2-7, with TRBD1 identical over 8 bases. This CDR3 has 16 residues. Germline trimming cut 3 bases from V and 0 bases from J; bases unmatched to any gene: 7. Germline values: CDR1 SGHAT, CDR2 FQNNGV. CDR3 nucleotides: TGTGCCAGCAGCTTCGTCGACAGGGGTAACTCCTACGAGCAGTACTTC. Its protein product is CASSFVDRGNSYEQYF.

CDR3 region: CASSQGTAVNSPLHF. CDR3 sequence (DNA): TGCGCCAGCAGCCAAGGGACAGCCGTCAATTCACCCCTCCACTTT. The J gene is TRBJ1-6, the V gene TRBV4-3; D possibly corresponds to TRBD1 (6 bases). CDR1 LGHNA and CDR2 YSLEER come from the germline V gene. This CDR3 is 15 amino acids long. The V and J ends lost 1 base and 7 bases respectively, with 11 bases between them.

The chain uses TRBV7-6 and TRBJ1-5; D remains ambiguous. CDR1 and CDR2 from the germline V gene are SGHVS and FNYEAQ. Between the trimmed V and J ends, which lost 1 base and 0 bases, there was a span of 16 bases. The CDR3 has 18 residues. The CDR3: CASSLVWAVVTSNQPQHF. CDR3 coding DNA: TGTGCCAGCAGCTTAGTGTGGGCAGTGGTTACTAGCAATCAGCCCCAGCATTTT.

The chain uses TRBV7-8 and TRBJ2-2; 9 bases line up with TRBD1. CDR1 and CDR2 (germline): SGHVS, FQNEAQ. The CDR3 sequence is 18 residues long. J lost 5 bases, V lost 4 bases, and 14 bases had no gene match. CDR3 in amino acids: CASSSIPGTGRGTGELFF. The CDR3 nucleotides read TGTGCCAGCAGCTCTATTCCCGGGACAGGGCGGGGGACCGGGGAGCTGTTTTTT.

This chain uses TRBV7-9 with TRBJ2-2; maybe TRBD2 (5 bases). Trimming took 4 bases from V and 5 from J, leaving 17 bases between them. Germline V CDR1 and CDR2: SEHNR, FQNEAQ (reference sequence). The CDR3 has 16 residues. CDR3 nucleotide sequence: TGTGCCAGCAGCTCGGAGGCGGAGTTGTTGACCGGGGAGCTGTTTTTT. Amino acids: CASSSEAELLTGELFF.

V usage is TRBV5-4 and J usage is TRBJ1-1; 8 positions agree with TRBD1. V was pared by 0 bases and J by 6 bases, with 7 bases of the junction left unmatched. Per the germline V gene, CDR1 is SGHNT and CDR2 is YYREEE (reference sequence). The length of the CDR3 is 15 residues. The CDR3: CASSLGIGQGPEAFF. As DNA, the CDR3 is TGTGCCAGCAGCTTGGGAATAGGACAGGGTCCTGAAGCTTTCTTT.

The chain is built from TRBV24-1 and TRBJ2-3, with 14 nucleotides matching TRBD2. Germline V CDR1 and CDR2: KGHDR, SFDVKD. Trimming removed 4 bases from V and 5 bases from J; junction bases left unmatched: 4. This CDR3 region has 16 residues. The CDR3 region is CATSEGLAGDEDTQYF. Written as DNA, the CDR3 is TGTGCCACCAGTGAGGGACTAGCGGGAGATGAAGATACGCAGTATTTT.

The CDR3 sequence is CASSLVRGGQAREQYF. The CDR3, as DNA: TGTGCCAGCAGCTTAGTCCGGGGGGGGCAGGCCCGCGAGCAGTACTTC. The genes are TRBV11-2 and TRBJ2-7; 8 positions match TRBD2. The CDR3 extends over 16 amino acids. Germline CDR1 and CDR2: SGHAT and FQNNGV. The V segment lost 1 base and the J segment 6 bases; nucleotides outside the gene matches: 11.

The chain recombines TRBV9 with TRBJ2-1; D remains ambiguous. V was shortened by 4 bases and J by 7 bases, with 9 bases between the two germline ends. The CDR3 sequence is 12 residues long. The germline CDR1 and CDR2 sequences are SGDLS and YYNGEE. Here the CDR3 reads CASSPNGNEQFF. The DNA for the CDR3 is TGTGCCAGCAGCCCTAACGGGAATGAGCAGTTCTTC. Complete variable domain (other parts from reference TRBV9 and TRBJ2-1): DSGVTQTPKHLITATGQRVTLRCSPRSGDLSVYWYQQSLDQGLQFLIQYYNGEERAKGNILERFSAQQFPDLHSELNLSSLELGDSALYFCASSPNGNEQFFGPGTRLTVL.

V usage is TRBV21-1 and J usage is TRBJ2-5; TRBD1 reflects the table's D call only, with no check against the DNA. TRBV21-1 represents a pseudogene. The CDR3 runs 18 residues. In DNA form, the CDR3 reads TGTGCCAGCAGCAAAGCCTCAGCCGGAAGACAGGGACAAGAGACCCAGTACTTC. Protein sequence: CASSKASAGRQGQETQYF.

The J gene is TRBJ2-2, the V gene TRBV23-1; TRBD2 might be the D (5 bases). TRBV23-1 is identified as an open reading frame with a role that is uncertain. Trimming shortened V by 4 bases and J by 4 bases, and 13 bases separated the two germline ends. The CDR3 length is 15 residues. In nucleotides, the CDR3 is TGCGCCAGCAGTCTCGAGGGCCGGGGCACCGGGGAGCTGTTTTTT. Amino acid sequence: CASSLEGRGTGELFF.

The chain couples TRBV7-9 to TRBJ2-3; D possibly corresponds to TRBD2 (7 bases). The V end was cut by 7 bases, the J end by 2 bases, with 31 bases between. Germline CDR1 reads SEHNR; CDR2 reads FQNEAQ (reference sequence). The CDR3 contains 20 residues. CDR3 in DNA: TGTGCCAGCACCCTCCCGAGTCCCGGGGGGCAAAAGAAACCCACAGATACGCAGTATTTT. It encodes CASTLPSPGGQKKPTDTQYF.

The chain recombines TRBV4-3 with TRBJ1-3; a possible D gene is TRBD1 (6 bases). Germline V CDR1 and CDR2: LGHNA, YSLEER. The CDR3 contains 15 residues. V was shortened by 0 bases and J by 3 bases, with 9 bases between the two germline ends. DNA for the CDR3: TGCGCCAGCAGCCAAGATCCAGGGGTTGGAAACACCATATATTTT. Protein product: CASSQDPGVGNTIYF.

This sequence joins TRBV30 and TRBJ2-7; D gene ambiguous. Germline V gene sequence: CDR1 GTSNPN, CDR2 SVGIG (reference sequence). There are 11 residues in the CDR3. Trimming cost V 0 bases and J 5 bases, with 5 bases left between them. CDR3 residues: CAWSVLDEQYF. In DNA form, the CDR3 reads TGTGCCTGGAGTGTACTCGACGAGCAGTACTTC.

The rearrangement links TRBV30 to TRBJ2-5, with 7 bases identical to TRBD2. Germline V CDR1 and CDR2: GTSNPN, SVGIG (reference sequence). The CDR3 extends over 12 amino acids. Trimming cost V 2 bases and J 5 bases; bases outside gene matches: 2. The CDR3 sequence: CAWSLGGETQYF. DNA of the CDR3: TGTGCCTGGAGTCTGGGGGGGGAGACCCAGTACTTC. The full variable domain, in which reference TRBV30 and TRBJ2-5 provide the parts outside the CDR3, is SQTIHQWPATLVQPVGSPLSLECTVEGTSNPNLYWYRQAAGRGLQLLFYSVGIGQISSEVPQNLSASRPQDRQFILSSKKLLLSDSGFYLCAWSLGGETQYFGPGTRLLVL.

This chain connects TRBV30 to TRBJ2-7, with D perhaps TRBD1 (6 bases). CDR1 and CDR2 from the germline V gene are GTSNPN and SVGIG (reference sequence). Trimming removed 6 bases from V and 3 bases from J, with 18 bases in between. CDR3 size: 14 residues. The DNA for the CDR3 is TGTGCCTGCCCGTCCCGGGACAATCTCTACGAGCAGTACTTC. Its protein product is CACPSRDNLYEQYF.

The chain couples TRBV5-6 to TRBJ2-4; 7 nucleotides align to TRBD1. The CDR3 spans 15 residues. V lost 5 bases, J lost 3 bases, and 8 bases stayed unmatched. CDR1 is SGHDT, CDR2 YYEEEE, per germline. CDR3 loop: CASSFLQGDKNIQYF. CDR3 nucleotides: TGTGCCAGCAGTTTCCTCCAGGGGGACAAAAACATTCAGTACTTC.

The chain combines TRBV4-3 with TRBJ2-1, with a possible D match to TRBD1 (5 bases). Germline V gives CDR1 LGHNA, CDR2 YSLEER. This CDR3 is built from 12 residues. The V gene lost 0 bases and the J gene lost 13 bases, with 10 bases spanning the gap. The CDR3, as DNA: TGCGCCAGCAGCCAAGATAGGGGCCCACAGTTCTTC. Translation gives CASSQDRGPQFF.

The CDR3 sequence: CASSVGQAKDGYTF. DNA of the CDR3: TGTGCCAGCAGTGTCGGACAGGCAAAAGATGGCTACACCTTC. The rearrangement joins TRBV27 to TRBJ1-2, with 7 bases fitting TRBD1. The CDR3 totals 14 residues. Germline lookup yields CDR1 MNHEY and CDR2 SMNVEV (reference sequence). Trimming removed 5 bases from V and 6 bases from J; junction bases left unmatched: 9.

The CDR3 here is CASRKQGAQGEQYF. The DNA for the CDR3 is TGTGCCAGCAGAAAGCAGGGGGCGCAGGGCGAGCAGTACTTC. The rearrangement joins TRBV7-8 to TRBJ2-7; TRBD1 matches at 8 bases. The trim removed 6 bases at V and 6 bases at J, leaving 10 bases unmatched. The CDR3 has 14 amino acids. Germline V gene lookup returns CDR1 SGHVS and CDR2 FQNEAQ.

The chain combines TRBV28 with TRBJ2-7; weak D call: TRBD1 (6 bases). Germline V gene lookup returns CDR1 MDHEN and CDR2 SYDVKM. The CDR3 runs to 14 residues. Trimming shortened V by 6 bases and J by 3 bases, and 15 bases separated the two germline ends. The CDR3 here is CASSRTARGYEQYF. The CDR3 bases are TGTGCCAGCAGCCGGACAGCGAGGGGCTACGAGCAGTACTTC.

CDR3 bases: TGTGCCAGCAGCTTCCGGGGGACAGGGAGTAACACCGGGGAGCTGTTTTTT. This gives the protein CASSFRGTGSNTGELFF. This sequence joins TRBV5-5 and TRBJ2-2; 9 bases are a match to TRBD1. This CDR3 has 17 amino acids. In germline, CDR1 is SGHKS, CDR2 YYEKEE (reference sequence). The junction had 7 bases not matched to a gene; V was cut back by 2 bases and J by 2 bases.

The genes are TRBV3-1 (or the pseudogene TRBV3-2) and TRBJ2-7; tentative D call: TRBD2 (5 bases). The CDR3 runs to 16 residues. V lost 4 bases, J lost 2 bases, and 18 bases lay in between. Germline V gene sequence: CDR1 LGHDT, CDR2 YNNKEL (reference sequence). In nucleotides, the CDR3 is TGTGCCAGCAGCCCGCCGGACCACCTGCGGGCCTACGAGCAGTACTTC. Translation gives CASSPPDHLRAYEQYF.

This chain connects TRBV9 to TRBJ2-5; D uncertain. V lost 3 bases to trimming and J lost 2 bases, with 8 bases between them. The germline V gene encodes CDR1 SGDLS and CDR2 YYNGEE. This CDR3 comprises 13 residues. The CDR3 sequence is CASSDVPQETQYF. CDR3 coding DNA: TGTGCCAGCAGCGATGTCCCACAAGAGACCCAGTACTTC.

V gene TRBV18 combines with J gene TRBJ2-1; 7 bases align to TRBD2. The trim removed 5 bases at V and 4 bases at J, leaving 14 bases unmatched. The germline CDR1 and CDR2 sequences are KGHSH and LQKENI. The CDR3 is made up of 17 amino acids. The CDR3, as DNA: TGTGCCAGCTCAGATGGGCTAGCGGCTCTCACATACAATGAGCAGTTCTTC. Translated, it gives CASSDGLAALTYNEQFF.

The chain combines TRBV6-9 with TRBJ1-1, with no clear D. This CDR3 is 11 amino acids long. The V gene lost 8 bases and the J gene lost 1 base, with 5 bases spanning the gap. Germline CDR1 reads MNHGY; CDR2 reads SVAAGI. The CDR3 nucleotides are TGTGCCAGCGAGGCGAACACTGAAGCTTTCTTT. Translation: CASEANTEAFF.

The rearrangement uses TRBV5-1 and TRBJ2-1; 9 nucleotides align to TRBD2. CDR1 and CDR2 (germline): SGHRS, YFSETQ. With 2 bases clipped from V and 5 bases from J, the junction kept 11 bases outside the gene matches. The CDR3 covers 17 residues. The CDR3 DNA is TGCGCCAGCAGCTTAACTATTAGCGGGAGTCGGAACAATGAGCAGTTCTTC. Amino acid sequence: CASSLTISGSRNNEQFF.

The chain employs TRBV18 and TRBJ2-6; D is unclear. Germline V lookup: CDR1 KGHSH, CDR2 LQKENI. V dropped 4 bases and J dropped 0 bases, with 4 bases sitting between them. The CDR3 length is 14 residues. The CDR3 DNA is TGTGCCAGCTCACTTAACTCTGGGGCCAACGTCCTGACTTTC. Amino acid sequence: CASSLNSGANVLTF. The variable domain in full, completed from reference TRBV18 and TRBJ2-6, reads NAGVMQNPRHLVRRRGQEARLRCSPMKGHSHVYWYRQLPEEGLKFMVYLQKENIIDESGMPKERFSAEFPKEGPSILRIQQVVRGDSAAYFCASSLNSGANVLTFGAGSRLTVL.

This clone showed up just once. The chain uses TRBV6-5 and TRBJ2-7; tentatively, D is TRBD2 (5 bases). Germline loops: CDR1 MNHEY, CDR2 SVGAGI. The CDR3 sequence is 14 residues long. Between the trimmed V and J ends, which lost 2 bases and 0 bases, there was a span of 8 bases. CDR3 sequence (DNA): TGTGCCAGCAGTTACCGTCGGGGCTCCTACGAGCAGTACTTC. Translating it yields CASSYRRGSYEQYF.

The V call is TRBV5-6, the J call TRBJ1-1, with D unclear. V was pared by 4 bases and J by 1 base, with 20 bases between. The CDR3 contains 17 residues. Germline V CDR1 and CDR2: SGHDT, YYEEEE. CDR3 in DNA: TGTGCCAGCAGCCCGAGAGAGGAAAGAAATAGGAACACTGAAGCTTTCTTT. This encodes CASSPREERNRNTEAFF.

The CDR3 nucleotides read TGTGCCAGTAGAGGCAGGGGGGTAGGTAACACTGAAGCTTTCTTT. Translated: CASRGRGVGNTEAFF. The chain has TRBV19 and TRBJ1-1, with TRBD1 matching over 7 bases. With 6 bases clipped from V and 2 bases from J, the junction kept 9 bases outside the gene matches. Germline V lookup: CDR1 LNHDA, CDR2 SQIVND (reference sequence). The length of the CDR3 is 15 residues.

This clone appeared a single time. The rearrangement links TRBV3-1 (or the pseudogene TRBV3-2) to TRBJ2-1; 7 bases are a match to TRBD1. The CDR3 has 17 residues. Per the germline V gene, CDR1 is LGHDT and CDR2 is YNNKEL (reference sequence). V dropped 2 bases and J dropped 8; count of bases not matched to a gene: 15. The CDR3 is CASSQLEQGTGRDEQFF. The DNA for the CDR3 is TGTGCCAGCAGCCAACTGGAACAGGGGACGGGTCGCGATGAGCAGTTCTTC.